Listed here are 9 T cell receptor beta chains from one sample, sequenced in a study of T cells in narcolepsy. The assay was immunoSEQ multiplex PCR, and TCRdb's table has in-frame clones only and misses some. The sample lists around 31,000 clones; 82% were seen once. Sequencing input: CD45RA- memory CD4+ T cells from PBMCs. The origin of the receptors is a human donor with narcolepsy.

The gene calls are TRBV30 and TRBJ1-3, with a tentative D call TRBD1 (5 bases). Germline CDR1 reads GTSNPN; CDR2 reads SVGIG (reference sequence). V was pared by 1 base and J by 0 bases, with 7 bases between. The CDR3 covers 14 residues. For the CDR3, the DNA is TGTGCCTGGAGTGCCGGGGGCTCTGGAAACACCATATATTTT. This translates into CAWSAGGSGNTIYF.

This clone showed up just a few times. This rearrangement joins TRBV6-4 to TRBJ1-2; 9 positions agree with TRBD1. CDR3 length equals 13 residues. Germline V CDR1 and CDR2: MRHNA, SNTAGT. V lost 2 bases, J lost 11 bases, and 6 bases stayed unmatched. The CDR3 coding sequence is TGTGCCAGCAGTGACACACTGACAGGGGGATACACCTTC. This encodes CASSDTLTGGYTF.

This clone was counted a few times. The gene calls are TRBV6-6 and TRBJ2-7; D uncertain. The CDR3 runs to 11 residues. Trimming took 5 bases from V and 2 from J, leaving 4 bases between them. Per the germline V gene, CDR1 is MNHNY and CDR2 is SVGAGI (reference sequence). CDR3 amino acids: CASSEPYEQYF. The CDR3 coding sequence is TGTGCCAGCAGTGAACCCTACGAGCAGTACTTC.

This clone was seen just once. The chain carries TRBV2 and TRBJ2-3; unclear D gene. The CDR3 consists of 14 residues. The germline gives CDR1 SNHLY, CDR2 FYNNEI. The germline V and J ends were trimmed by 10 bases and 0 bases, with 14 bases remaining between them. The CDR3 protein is CATALGYSTDTQYF. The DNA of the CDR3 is TGTGCCACTGCGCTTGGCTATAGCACAGATACGCAGTATTTT.

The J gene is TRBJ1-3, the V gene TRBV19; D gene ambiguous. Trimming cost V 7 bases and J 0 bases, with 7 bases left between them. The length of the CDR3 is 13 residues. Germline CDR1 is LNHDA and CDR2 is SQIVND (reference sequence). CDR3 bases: TGTGCCAGTACCCGGTTCTCTGGAAACACCATATATTTT. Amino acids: CASTRFSGNTIYF.

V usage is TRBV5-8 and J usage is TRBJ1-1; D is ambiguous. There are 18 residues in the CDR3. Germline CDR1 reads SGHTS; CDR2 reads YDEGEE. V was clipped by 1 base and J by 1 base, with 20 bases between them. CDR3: CASSLLGVTLGPNTEAFF. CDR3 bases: TGTGCCAGCAGCTTGTTAGGAGTCACCTTGGGCCCGAACACTGAAGCTTTCTTT.

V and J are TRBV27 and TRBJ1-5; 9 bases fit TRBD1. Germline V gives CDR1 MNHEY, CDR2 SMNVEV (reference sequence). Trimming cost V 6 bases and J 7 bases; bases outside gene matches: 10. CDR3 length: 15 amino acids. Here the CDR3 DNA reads TGTGCCAGCAGCCAAACAGGGGGCGCAAGACAGCCCCAGCATTTT. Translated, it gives CASSQTGGARQPQHF.

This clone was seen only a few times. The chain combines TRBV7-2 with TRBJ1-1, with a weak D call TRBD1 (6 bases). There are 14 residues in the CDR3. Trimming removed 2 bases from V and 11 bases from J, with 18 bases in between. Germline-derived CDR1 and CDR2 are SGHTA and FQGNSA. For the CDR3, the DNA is TGTGCCAGCAGCTTACAGACAGGATCTTCGGGGGCTTTCTTT. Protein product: CASSLQTGSSGAFF.

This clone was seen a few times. The CDR3 sequence: CASSRQGRNTEAFF. CDR3 sequence (DNA): TGCGCCAGCAGCCGACAGGGTCGAAACACTGAAGCTTTCTTT. The rearrangement links TRBV4-3 to TRBJ1-1; 7 positions agree with TRBD1. The junction had 4 bases not matched to a gene; V was cut back by 4 bases and J by 2 bases. Germline loops: CDR1 LGHNA, CDR2 YSLEER. CDR3 length: 14 amino acids.